This entry features one TCR beta chain sequence. Its target is not known. The data derive from a study of cytotoxic CD8 clonotypes in ibrutinib-treated CLL. General study findings and limits: A rise in clonality was seen at ibrutinib response, and a fall back toward baseline was seen at progression. Contraction or stability on treatment characterized the public clonotypes, which were uncommon.

The method was immunoSEQ multiplex PCR; TCRdb's version includes in-frame clones alone and lacks a portion of them. The data contain around 140,000 clones, roughly three quarters of them singletons. The CDR3 loop spans 14 amino acids. Germline CDR1 and CDR2: SEHNR and FQNEAQ (reference sequence). V was pared by 3 bases and J by 4 bases, with 9 bases between. The gene calls are TRBV7-9 and TRBJ1-4, with no clear D. This TCR was recovered from a human donor with chronic lymphocytic leukemia. Sequencing used PBMCs, obtained after 24 months of ibrutinib treatment. CDR3 residues: CASSFPAINEKLFF. Here the CDR3 DNA reads TGTGCCAGCAGCTTCCCGGCAATTAATGAAAAACTGTTTTTT.